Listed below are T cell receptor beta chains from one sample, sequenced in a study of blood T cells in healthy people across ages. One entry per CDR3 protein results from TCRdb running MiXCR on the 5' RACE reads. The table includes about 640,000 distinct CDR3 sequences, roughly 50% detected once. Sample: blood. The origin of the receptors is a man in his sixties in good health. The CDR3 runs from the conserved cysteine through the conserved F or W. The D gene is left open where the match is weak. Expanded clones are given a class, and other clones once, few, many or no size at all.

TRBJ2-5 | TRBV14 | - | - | TGTGCCAGCACCCGTACGAGGCAAGAGACCCAGTACTTC | CASTRTRQETQYF
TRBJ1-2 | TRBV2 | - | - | TGTGCCAGCAGTCTTCAGTATAACTATGGCTACACCTTC | CASSLQYNYGYTF
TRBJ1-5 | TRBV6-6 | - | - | TGTGCCAGCAGTTATGGGGGGCGACAGCCCCAGCATTTT | CASSYGGRQPQHF
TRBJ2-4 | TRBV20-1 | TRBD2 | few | TGCAGTGCTAGTAGGACTAGCGGGGGGACTGTAGCCAAAAACATTCAGTACTTC | CSASRTSGGTVAKNIQYF
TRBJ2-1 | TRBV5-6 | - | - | TGTGCCAGCAGCTTTGACAGGCCGTTCAATGAGCAGTTCTTC | CASSFDRPFNEQFF
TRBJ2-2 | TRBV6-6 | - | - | TGTGCCAGCACCACGGGGTCAGGGAACGGGGAGCTGTTTTTT | CASTTGSGNGELFF
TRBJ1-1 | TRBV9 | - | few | TGTGCCAGCAGCGTGGGACACCCGAACACTGAAGCTTTCTTT | CASSVGHPNTEAFF
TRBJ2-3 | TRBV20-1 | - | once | TGCAGTGCTGCCCCGAGCGGACACCCTACGCAGTATTTT | CSAAPSGHPTQYF
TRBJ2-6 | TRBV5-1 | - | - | TGCGCCAGAAGATCCCGTGCGGTGGGTTTCTCTGGGGCCAACGTCCTGACTTTC | CARRSRAVGFSGANVLTF
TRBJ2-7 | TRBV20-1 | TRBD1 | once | TGCAGTCCCAAAGGGGACAGGGCCTACGAGCAGTACTTC | CSPKGDRAYEQYF
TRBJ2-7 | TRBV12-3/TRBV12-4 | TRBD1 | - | TGTGCCAGCAGTCTTTCGGGACAGGGGAACTCCTACGAGCAGTACTTC | CASSLSGQGNSYEQYF
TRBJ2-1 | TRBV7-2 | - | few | TGTGCCAGCAGCCCCCCCCAGGGTACCCCCTACAATGAGCAGTTCTTC | CASSPPQGTPYNEQFF
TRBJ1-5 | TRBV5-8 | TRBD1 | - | TGTGCCAGCAGCTATCGGACAGGGGTCGCGGGCAATCAGCCCCAGCATTTT | CASSYRTGVAGNQPQHF
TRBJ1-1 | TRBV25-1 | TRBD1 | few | TGTGCCAGCAGTGAATATCTGACAGGGGGCAGAGGGACTGAAGCTTTCTTT | CASSEYLTGGRGTEAFF
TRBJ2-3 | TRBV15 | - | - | TGTGCCACCAGCAGACACCAGGGTTTTGGAGATACGCAGTATTTT | CATSRHQGFGDTQYF
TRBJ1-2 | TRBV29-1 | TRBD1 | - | TGCAGCGTTGAAGGCGGGACAGGGAATGGCTACACCTTC | CSVEGGTGNGYTF
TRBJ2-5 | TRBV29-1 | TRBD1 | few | TGCAGCGTTACTACAGGGGGAGAGACCCAGTACTTC | CSVTTGGETQYF
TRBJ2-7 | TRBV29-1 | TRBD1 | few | TGCAGCGCAGCACGACAGGGGCTAACCTACGAGCAGTACTTC | CSAARQGLTYEQYF
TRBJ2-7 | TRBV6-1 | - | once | TGTGCCAGCAGTGACCCACAGCCAGGGCAGTACTTC | CASSDPQPGQYF
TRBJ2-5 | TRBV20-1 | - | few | TGCAGTGGAACAGGGACACCTGCGGGAGAGACCCAGTACTTC | CSGTGTPAGETQYF
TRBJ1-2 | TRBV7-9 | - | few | TGTGCCAGCAGCCCACCCCTAGGCAGGGACTATGGCTACACCTTC | CASSPPLGRDYGYTF
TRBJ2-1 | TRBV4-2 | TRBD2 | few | TGTGCCAGCAGCCAACCCGGGGGGGGCCCCTACAATGAGCAGTTCTTC | CASSQPGGGPYNEQFF
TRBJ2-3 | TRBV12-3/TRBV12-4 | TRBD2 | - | TGTGCCAGCAGTTTCGGGACTAGCGGGTTTCGCACAGATACGCAGTATTTT | CASSFGTSGFRTDTQYF
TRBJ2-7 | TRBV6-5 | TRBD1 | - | TGTGCCAGCAGTTACTCGCGCCCGGGGACAGCCGTAGTGCAGTACTTC | CASSYSRPGTAVVQYF
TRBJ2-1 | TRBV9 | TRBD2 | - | TGTGCCAGCAGCCCTCGACTAGCCCTTGAGCAGTTCTTC | CASSPRLALEQFF
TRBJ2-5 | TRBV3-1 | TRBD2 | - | TGTGCCAGCAGCCAAGCCGCCTCAGCGGGAGGGTCAGAGACCCAGTACTTC | CASSQAASAGGSETQYF
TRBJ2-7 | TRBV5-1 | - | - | TGCGCCAGCAGCCCACAATCCGGTACCTACGAGCAGTACTTC | CASSPQSGTYEQYF
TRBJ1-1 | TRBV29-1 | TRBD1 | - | TGCAGCGTTGGGACAGGGGGCTTCCGCGGAGCTTTCTTT | CSVGTGGFRGAFF
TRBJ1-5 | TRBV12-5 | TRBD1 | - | TGTGCTAGTGGCCTGAACCCGGGACAGGGGTTTCAGCCCCAGCATTTT | CASGLNPGQGFQPQHF
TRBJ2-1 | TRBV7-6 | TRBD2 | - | TGTGCCAGCAGCGCCCCCGGGACTACCTCCTACAATGAGCAGTTCTTC | CASSAPGTTSYNEQFF
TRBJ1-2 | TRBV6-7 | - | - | TGTGCCAGCAGTTACCTACCCGGCAGGGGCTCTGGCTACACCTTC | CASSYLPGRGSGYTF
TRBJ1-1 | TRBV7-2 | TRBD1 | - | TGTGCCAGCAGCCCGGACAGGGGGCTAGGGTCTGACACTGAAGCTTTCTTT | CASSPDRGLGSDTEAFF
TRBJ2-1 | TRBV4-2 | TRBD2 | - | TGTGCCAGCAGCTACGCTGAGGGACTAGCGGGGAACAATGAGCAGTTCTTC | CASSYAEGLAGNNEQFF
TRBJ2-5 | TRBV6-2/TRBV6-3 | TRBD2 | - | TGTGCCAGCACCCAGGTGTCGGGGGGGCTTGGAGAGACCCAGTACTTC | CASTQVSGGLGETQYF
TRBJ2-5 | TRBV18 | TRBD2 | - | TGTGCCAGCTCCCCGGGACTAGCGGCACAAGAGACCCAGTACTTC | CASSPGLAAQETQYF